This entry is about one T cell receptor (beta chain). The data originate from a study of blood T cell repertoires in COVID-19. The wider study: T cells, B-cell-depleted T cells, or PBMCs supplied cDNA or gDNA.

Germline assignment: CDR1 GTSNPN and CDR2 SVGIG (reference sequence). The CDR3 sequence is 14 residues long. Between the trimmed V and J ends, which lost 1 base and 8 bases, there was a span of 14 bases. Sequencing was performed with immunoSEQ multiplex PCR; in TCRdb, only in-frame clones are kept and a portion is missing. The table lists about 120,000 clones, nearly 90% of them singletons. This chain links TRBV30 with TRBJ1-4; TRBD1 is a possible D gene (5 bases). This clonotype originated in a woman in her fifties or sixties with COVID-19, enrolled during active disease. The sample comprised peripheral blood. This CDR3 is CAWSETGFREKLFF. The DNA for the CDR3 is TGTGCCTGGAGTGAAACAGGTTTTCGGGAAAAACTGTTTTTT.